These 21 T cell receptor beta chains originate from one sample sequenced in a study of blood T cell repertoires in COVID-19. TCRdb keeps only in-frame clones here, not all; method: immunoSEQ multiplex PCR. The data show about 180,000 clones, 70% to 90% seen once. The specimen sequenced was peripheral blood. These TCRs come from a woman in her 30s with active or convalescent COVID-19.

The V gene is TRBV25-1, the J gene TRBJ1-1; D is possibly TRBD1 (6 bases). Germline V gene data show CDR1 as MGHDK and CDR2 as SYGVNS. The CDR3 is 15 residues long. Trimming removed 5 bases at V and 0 bases at J, with 13 bases between. As DNA, the CDR3 is TGTGCCAGCAGTCTAGGGGGGGTTATGAACACTGAAGCTTTCTTT. It specifies CASSLGGVMNTEAFF.

This chain uses TRBV2 with TRBJ1-1, with unresolved D. In germline, CDR1 is SNHLY, CDR2 FYNNEI. The ends were cut back, 5 bases at V and 11 bases at J, with 6 bases in the middle. The CDR3 length is 9 residues. The CDR3 region is CASSSRAFF. CDR3 nucleotides: TGTGCCAGCAGTTCCCGGGCTTTCTTT.

The chain is built from TRBV7-6 and TRBJ2-7; tentative D call: TRBD1 (6 bases). CDR1 SGHVS and CDR2 FNYEAQ come from the germline V gene. The CDR3 runs to 14 residues. The ends were cut back, 4 bases at V and 0 bases at J, with 10 bases in the middle. The CDR3 protein is CASSSQGYSYEQYF. The CDR3 coding sequence is TGTGCCAGCAGCTCACAGGGCTACTCCTACGAGCAGTACTTC.

The chain joins TRBV11-3 to TRBJ1-1, with no clear D. The CDR3 spans 12 residues. The V end lost 2 bases, the J end lost 6 bases, and 7 bases lay between the germline ends. The V gene's germline CDR1 is SGHNT and CDR2 YENEEA. The CDR3 reads CASSLIGSEAFF. DNA for the CDR3: TGTGCCAGCAGCTTAATTGGCTCTGAAGCTTTCTTT.

This chain joins TRBV28 and TRBJ2-7; D remains ambiguous. From germline, CDR1 is MDHEN and CDR2 SYDVKM. The CDR3 length is 12 residues. V gave up 6 bases and J gave up 4 bases, with 10 bases separating them. CDR3 loop: CASRTTHYEQYF. The CDR3 DNA sequence: TGTGCCAGCAGAACTACCCATTACGAGCAGTACTTC. Using reference TRBV28 and TRBJ2-7 for the parts outside the CDR3, the full variable domain is DVKVTQSSRYLVKRTGEKVFLECVQDMDHENMFWYRQDPGLGLRLIYFSYDVKMKEKGDIPEGYSVSREKKERFSLILESASTNQTSMYLCASRTTHYEQYFGPGTRLTVT.

The V and J genes are TRBV28 and TRBJ1-1, with 8 bases identical to TRBD1. This CDR3 is 15 amino acids long. The ends lost 4 bases at V and 5 bases at J; junction bases unmatched: 9. Germline loops: CDR1 MDHEN, CDR2 SYDVKM. DNA of the CDR3: TGTGCCAGCAGTTATCCGGACAGGGAGGAAACTGAAGCTTTCTTT. Encoded protein: CASSYPDREETEAFF.

The gene calls are TRBV6-6 and TRBJ2-7; 8 bases fit TRBD1. Losses at the gene ends were 7 bases for V and 6 bases for J; bases not matched to a gene: 11. CDR3 length equals 14 residues. Germline V gives CDR1 MNHNY, CDR2 SVGAGI (reference sequence). As DNA, the CDR3 is TGTGCCAGCAACTCACGGGACAGGACTTTCGAGCAGTACTTC. Translation gives CASNSRDRTFEQYF.

This rearrangement joins TRBV28 to TRBJ1-2; D ambiguous. In germline, CDR1 is MDHEN, CDR2 SYDVKM. The CDR3 length is 14 residues. The V end lost 1 base, the J end lost 10 bases, and 16 bases lay between the germline ends. The CDR3 sequence: CASSLSGVTRSYTF. The CDR3 region has the DNA TGTGCCAGCAGTTTATCCGGGGTAACTCGTTCCTACACCTTC.

V is TRBV30 and J is TRBJ1-1; D is perhaps TRBD1 (5 bases). This CDR3 region has 13 residues. With 3 bases removed from V and 2 bases from J, the gap between germline ends came to 10 bases. Germline V CDR1 and CDR2: GTSNPN, SVGIG (reference sequence). The CDR3 loop is CAWSGGYNTEAFF. The CDR3 DNA follows: TGTGCCTGGAGCGGGGGGTATAACACTGAAGCTTTCTTT. Looking up the rest from reference TRBV30 and TRBJ1-1 gives the full variable domain: SQTIHQWPATLVQPVGSPLSLECTVEGTSNPNLYWYRQAAGRGLQLLFYSVGIGQISSEVPQNLSASRPQDRQFILSSKKLLLSDSGFYLCAWSGGYNTEAFFGQGTRLTVV.

The chain couples TRBV7-9 to TRBJ2-1; 12 nucleotides align to TRBD2. The germline V gene encodes CDR1 SEHNR and CDR2 FQNEAQ (reference sequence). V lost 3 bases, J lost 6 bases, and 0 bases stayed unmatched. This CDR3 comprises 14 residues. The CDR3 DNA follows: TGTGCCAGCAGCTTGGGACTAGCGGGCAATGAGCAGTTCTTC. Protein product: CASSLGLAGNEQFF.

Notes on this clone: Other DNA sequences in the same sample also yield this CDR3. V gene TRBV19 combines with J gene TRBJ2-1; 8 bases are a match to TRBD1. This CDR3 comprises 14 residues. Germline V gene lookup returns CDR1 LNHDA and CDR2 SQIVND (reference sequence). V trimming: 3 bases; J trimming: 2 bases; junction bases outside the gene matches: 0. This CDR3 reads CASSMDRAYNEQFF. As DNA, the CDR3 is TGTGCCAGTAGTATGGACAGGGCCTACAATGAGCAGTTCTTC.

Here the CDR3 reads CASSLGASGRAISYNEQFF. The CDR3 coding sequence is TGTGCCAGCAGCCTTGGGGCTAGCGGGCGGGCCATCTCCTACAATGAGCAGTTCTTC. The J gene is TRBJ2-1, the V gene TRBV7-2; 8 positions agree with TRBD2. V was clipped by 5 bases and J by 0 bases; unmatched bases: 15. The CDR3 length is 19 residues. Per the germline V gene, CDR1 is SGHTA and CDR2 is FQGNSA.

This clone occurred a few times. The chain employs TRBV6-5 and TRBJ1-6, with D unclear. CDR1 is MNHEY, CDR2 SVGAGI, per germline. The CDR3 is 15 residues long. With 6 bases removed from V and 2 bases from J, the gap between germline ends came to 11 bases. The CDR3 is CASRVGSTYNSPLHF. DNA of the CDR3: TGTGCCAGCAGGGTGGGCTCAACCTATAATTCACCCCTCCACTTT.

The chain couples TRBV7-9 to TRBJ2-3, with unresolved D. The germline V gene encodes CDR1 SEHNR and CDR2 FQNEAQ (reference sequence). This CDR3 has 14 residues. The V gene lost 5 bases and the J gene lost 2 bases, with 11 bases spanning the gap. The CDR3 spells CASSQQRYTDTQYF. CDR3 DNA sequence: TGTGCCAGCAGCCAACAGAGATACACAGATACGCAGTATTTT.

This clone was observed a few times. The rearrangement joins TRBV9 to TRBJ2-2, with TRBD2 matching over 9 bases. V was pared by 2 bases and J by 0 bases, with 2 bases of the junction left unmatched. Germline V gene data show CDR1 as SGDLS and CDR2 as YYNGEE. This CDR3 has 16 residues. CDR3 nucleotide sequence: TGTGCCAGCAGCGTGCGGGGGGGCCCGAACACCGGGGAGCTGTTTTTT. It is translated as CASSVRGGPNTGELFF.

The gene calls are TRBV14 and TRBJ1-3; D is undetermined. Germline V CDR1 and CDR2: SGHDN, FVKESK. V was cut by 1 base and J by 0 bases, with 13 bases left in between. The CDR3 is 17 residues long. The CDR3 bases are TGTGCCAGCAGCCAAGTTGGGCTCCACAACTCTGGAAACACCATATATTTT. Translating gives CASSQVGLHNSGNTIYF.

The V gene is TRBV6-2 or TRBV6-3, the J gene TRBJ2-7; a possible D gene is TRBD1 (6 bases). Trimming shortened V by 6 bases and J by 3 bases, and 18 bases separated the two germline ends. Germline V lookup: CDR1 MNHEY, CDR2 SVGEGT. The CDR3 is 15 amino acids. The CDR3, as DNA: TGTGCCAGCAGCAGTCTCAGGGGAAGTCTCTACGAGCAGTACTTC. It is translated as CASSSLRGSLYEQYF.

This chain joins TRBV6-5 and TRBJ1-4; maybe TRBD1 (6 bases). CDR3 length: 13 residues. Germline loops: CDR1 MNHEY, CDR2 SVGAGI. Trimming removed 10 bases from V and 13 bases from J, with 22 bases in between. The CDR3 region has the DNA TGTGCCACCATCCCCGATTTACAGGGTTTACTGTTTTTT. Residues: CATIPDLQGLLFF.

This clone was counted a single time. The chain joins TRBV4-1 to TRBJ2-2, with 11 positions matching TRBD1. The V gene end was trimmed by 6 bases and the J gene end by 7 bases; junction bases not matched to a gene: 7. Germline assignment: CDR1 MGHRA and CDR2 YSYEKL. The CDR3 has 15 amino acids. CDR3: CASRTGTGGDGELFF. The CDR3 nucleotides are TGCGCCAGCAGAACCGGGACAGGGGGGGACGGGGAGCTGTTTTTT.

V gene TRBV12-5 combines with J gene TRBJ2-1; TRBD1 matches at 9 bases. The CDR3 runs to 20 residues. Per germline, CDR1 LGHNT and CDR2 FRNRAP. V lost 4 bases to trimming and J lost 2 bases; unmatched junction nucleotides: 18. CDR3 loop: CASGSSLTGGNSLTYNEQFF. The CDR3 region has the DNA TGTGCTAGTGGTTCCTCACTCACAGGGGGCAACTCACTCACCTACAATGAGCAGTTCTTC. Using reference TRBV12-5 and TRBJ2-1 for the parts outside the CDR3, the full variable domain is DARVTQTPRHKVTEMGQEVTMRCQPILGHNTVFWYRQTMMQGLELLAYFRNRAPLDDSGMPKDRFSAEMPDATLATLKIQPSEPRDSAVYFCASGSSLTGGNSLTYNEQFFGPGTRLTVL.

This clone was counted once. V is TRBV9 and J is TRBJ2-1; 11 bases line up with TRBD2. This CDR3 region has 15 residues. V gave up 1 base and J gave up 8 bases; unmatched junction bases: 5. Per germline, CDR1 SGDLS and CDR2 YYNGEE. CDR3 sequence reads: CASSVSSGGADEQFF. For the CDR3, the DNA is TGTGCCAGCAGCGTAAGTAGCGGGGGGGCCGATGAGCAGTTCTTC. Using reference TRBV9 and TRBJ2-1 for the parts outside the CDR3, the full variable domain is DSGVTQTPKHLITATGQRVTLRCSPRSGDLSVYWYQQSLDQGLQFLIQYYNGEERAKGNILERFSAQQFPDLHSELNLSSLELGDSALYFCASSVSSGGADEQFFGPGTRLTVL.